This entry features one T cell receptor (beta chain) sequence. Its antigen is not known. The data belong to a study of type 1 regulatory T cells. About the study: T-allo10 is a Tr1-enriched, alloantigen-specific CD4 T cell product made in vitro.

Each CDR3 protein is one row after TCRdb ran MiXCR on the reads. The sample holds some 21,000 distinct CDR3 sequences, about 45% seen once. The ends were cut back, 5 bases at V and 6 bases at J, with 7 bases in the middle. Germline V gene data show CDR1 as SNHLY and CDR2 as FYNNEI. The CDR3 covers 11 residues. Sequenced sample: cultured T cells, either the whole culture or a sorted T cell fraction (not recorded which). This chain links TRBV2 with TRBJ2-5; D is ambiguous. The receptor was derived from a human donor in good health. The CDR3 protein is CASSTGQTQYF. The CDR3 DNA sequence: TGTGCCAGCAGTACTGGGCAGACCCAGTACTTC. The variable domain in full, completed from reference TRBV2 and TRBJ2-5, reads EPEVTQTPSHQVTQMGQEVILRCVPISNHLYFYWYRQILGQKVEFLVSFYNNEISEKSEIFDDQFSVERPDGSNFTLKIRSTKLEDSAMYFCASSTGQTQYFGPGTRLLVL.